The 9 T cell receptor beta chains below were found in one sample sequenced in a study of blood T cells in healthy people across ages. Combining a sample-barcoded 5' primer with a J-beta primer mix, a second PCR ran for roughly 7 to 12 cycles. TCRdb used MiXCR to reprocess the 5' RACE reads, holding one entry per CDR3 protein. The sample lists some 1.7 million distinct CDR3 sequences, over 25% occurring once. What was sequenced was blood. These receptors were taken from a woman in her twenties or thirties in good health.

Turning to this clonotype: A read error may explain this, as a much larger clone is one base away. A read error is likely, as this CDR3 ends without the conserved phenylalanine or tryptophan. The V and J genes are TRBV10-3 and TRBJ2-5; 7 bases are shared with TRBD2. This CDR3 comprises 13 residues. The germline V gene has CDR1 ENHRY and CDR2 SYGVKD. J lost 0 bases, V lost 8 bases, and 3 bases had no gene match. CDR3 amino acids: CAIWGGYQETQYS. Written as DNA, the CDR3 is TGTGCCATCTGGGGGGGGTACCAAGAGACCCAGTACTCC.

The sample holds many counts of this clonotype. The rearrangement joins TRBV11-2 to TRBJ2-1, with 9 bases matching TRBD1. The CDR3 is made up of 15 amino acids. J gave up 6 bases and V 2 bases, and 5 bases lay outside the gene matches. Germline V gives CDR1 SGHAT, CDR2 FQNNGV. CDR3 region: CASSLTGGVGNEQFF. For the CDR3, the DNA is TGTGCCAGCAGCTTAACAGGGGGCGTGGGCAATGAGCAGTTCTTC.

This clonotype was found a few times. The V and J genes are TRBV3-1 and TRBJ2-1; tentative D call: TRBD2 (7 bases). The V and J ends lost 2 bases and 15 bases respectively, with 17 bases between them. This CDR3 has 13 residues. CDR1 is LGHDT, CDR2 YNNKEL, per germline (reference sequence). CDR3 in amino acids: CASSQPQGRGGFF. The CDR3, as DNA: TGTGCCAGCAGCCAACCTCAGGGGAGGGGAGGGTTCTTC.

This clonotype was detected a few times. The V call is TRBV7-9, the J call TRBJ2-7; D is perhaps TRBD2 (5 bases). This CDR3 has 14 residues. V lost 4 bases, J lost 2 bases, and 12 bases lay in between. CDR1 is SEHNR and CDR2 is FQNEAQ in the germline V gene (reference sequence). The CDR3 coding sequence is TGTGCCAGCAGCTGGACGACCGGGACCTACGAGCAGTACTTC. This translates into CASSWTTGTYEQYF. Using reference TRBV7-9 and TRBJ2-7 for the parts outside the CDR3, the full variable domain is DTGVSQNPRHKITKRGQNVTFRCDPISEHNRLYWYRQTLGQGPEFLTYFQNEAQLEKSRLLSDRFSAERPKGSFSTLEIQRTEQGDSAMYLCASSWTTGTYEQYFGPGTRLTVT.

The rearrangement uses TRBV29-1 and TRBJ2-5; TRBD2 is a possible D gene (6 bases). This CDR3 spans 13 amino acids. Trimming shortened V by 3 bases and J by 4 bases, and 12 bases separated the two germline ends. Germline values: CDR1 SQVTM, CDR2 ANQGSEA. The CDR3 DNA sequence: TGCAGCGTTGATGCACTAGCCTCAGAGACCCAGTACTTC. Amino acid sequence: CSVDALASETQYF. Variable domain in full (rest from reference TRBV29-1 and TRBJ2-5): SAVISQKPSRDICQRGTSLTIQCQVDSQVTMMFWYRQQPGQSLTLIATANQGSEATYESGFVIDKFPISRPNLTFSTLTVSNMSPEDSSIYLCSVDALASETQYFGPGTRLLVL.

In this sample, this clonotype turned up a few times. This likely reflects a read error, since a far larger clone is one base away. The chain employs TRBV28 and TRBJ2-7; D unclear. The CDR3 is 11 amino acids. Trimming stripped 0 bases from V and 5 bases from J, with 2 bases between. Germline CDR1 and CDR2: MDHEN and SYDVKM. CDR3 sequence: CASSLWDEQYF. In DNA form, the CDR3 reads TGTGCCAGCAGTTTATGGGACGAGCAGTACTTC.

Note on this clonotype: At one end the junction does not follow the germline gene, possibly because of a read error. This chain connects TRBV5-1 to TRBJ1-2; D is unresolved. Germline V gene lookup returns CDR1 SGHRS and CDR2 YFSETQ. The CDR3 is 12 residues long. CDR3 loop: CTSSENLYGYTF. The CDR3 DNA reads TGCACCAGCAGCGAGAACCTCTATGGCTACACCTTC. The whole variable domain, filled in from reference TRBV5-1 and TRBJ1-2, reads KAGVTQTPRYLIKTRGQQVTLSCSPISGHRSVSWYQQTPGQGLQFLFEYFSETQRNKGNFPGRFSGRQFSNSRSEMNVSTLELGDSALYLCTSSENLYGYTFGSGTRLTVV.

The chain is built from TRBV6-6 and TRBJ2-7; 7 positions agree with TRBD1. The length of the CDR3 is 15 residues. The V gene end was trimmed by 6 bases and the J gene end by 2 bases; junction bases not matched to a gene: 10. The germline gives CDR1 MNHNY, CDR2 SVGAGI (reference sequence). The CDR3 coding sequence is TGTGCCAGCAGCCCCGGGACAGATTCCCCCTACGAGCAGTACTTC. Its protein is CASSPGTDSPYEQYF.

The rearrangement links TRBV5-1 to TRBJ2-3; weak D call: TRBD1 (6 bases). Germline lookup yields CDR1 SGHRS and CDR2 YFSETQ. The CDR3 sequence is 15 residues long. The V end lost 0 bases, the J end lost 2 bases, and 10 bases lay between the germline ends. CDR3 coding DNA: TGCGCCAGCAGCTTGGCACGGACAGACACAGATACGCAGTATTTT. This translates into CASSLARTDTDTQYF.